Shown below are 2 T cell receptor beta chains from a single sample sequenced in a study of blood T cell repertoires in COVID-19. Repertoires were generated with immunoSEQ multiplex PCR, while TCRdb's copy carries only in-frame clones and drops some. The sample records approximately 230,000 clones, roughly 88% being singletons. The source material was peripheral blood. The receptors shown here come from a middle-aged woman who had recovered from COVID-19.

The chain recombines TRBV7-8 with TRBJ2-5; 8 bases align to TRBD1. CDR1 is SGHVS, CDR2 FQNEAQ, per germline. The CDR3 has 18 residues. V gave up 2 bases and J gave up 3 bases; unmatched junction bases: 14. The CDR3 reads CASSLTRAGGGLKETQYF. In DNA, the CDR3 is TGTGCCAGCAGCTTAACCCGGGCAGGGGGCGGATTAAAAGAGACCCAGTACTTC.

The CDR3 nucleotides are TGTGCCAGCAGCTGGCCACTAGATTACAATGAGCAGTTCTTC. It codes for CASSWPLDYNEQFF. The chain links TRBV5-5 to TRBJ2-1; possibly TRBD2 for D (5 bases). The CDR3 runs to 14 residues. CDR1 is SGHKS and CDR2 is YYEKEE in the germline V gene (reference sequence). V lost 3 bases and J 4 bases, leaving 11 bases between the germline ends. The complete variable domain, with remaining parts taken from reference TRBV5-5 and TRBJ2-1, reads DAGVTQSPTHLIKTRGQQVTLRCSPISGHKSVSWYQQVLGQGPQFIFQYYEKEERGRGNFPDRFSARQFPNYSSELNVNALLLGDSALYLCASSWPLDYNEQFFGPGTRLTVL.